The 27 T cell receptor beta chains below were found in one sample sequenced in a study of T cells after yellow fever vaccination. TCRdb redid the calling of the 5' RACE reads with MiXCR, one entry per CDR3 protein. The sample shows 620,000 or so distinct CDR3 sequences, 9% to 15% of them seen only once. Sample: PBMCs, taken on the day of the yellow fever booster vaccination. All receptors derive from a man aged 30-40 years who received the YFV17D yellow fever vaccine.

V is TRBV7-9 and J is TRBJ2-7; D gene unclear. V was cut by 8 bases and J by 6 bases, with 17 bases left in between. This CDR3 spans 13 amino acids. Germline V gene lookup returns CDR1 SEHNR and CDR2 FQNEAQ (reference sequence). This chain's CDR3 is CASRRLSSPEQYF. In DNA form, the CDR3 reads TGTGCCAGCCGCCGATTGAGCTCCCCCGAGCAGTACTTC.

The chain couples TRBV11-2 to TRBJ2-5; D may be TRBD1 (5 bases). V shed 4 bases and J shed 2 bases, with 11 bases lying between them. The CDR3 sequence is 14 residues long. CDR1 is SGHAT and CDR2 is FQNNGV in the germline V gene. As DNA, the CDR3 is TGTGCCAGCAGCTCGAACAGGATACAAGAGACCCAGTACTTC. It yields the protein CASSSNRIQETQYF.

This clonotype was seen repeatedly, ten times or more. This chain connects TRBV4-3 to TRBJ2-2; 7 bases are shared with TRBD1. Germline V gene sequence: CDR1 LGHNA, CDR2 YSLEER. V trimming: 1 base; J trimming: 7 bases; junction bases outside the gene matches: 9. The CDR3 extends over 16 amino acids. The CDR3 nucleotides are TGCGCCAGCAGCCAAGGGACAGGCGCTTTGGGCGGGGAGCTGTTTTTT. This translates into CASSQGTGALGGELFF.

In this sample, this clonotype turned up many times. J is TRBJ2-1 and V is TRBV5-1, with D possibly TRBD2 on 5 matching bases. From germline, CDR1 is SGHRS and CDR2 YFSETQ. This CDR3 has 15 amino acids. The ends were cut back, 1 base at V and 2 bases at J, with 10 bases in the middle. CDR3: CASSLSSGTYNEQFF. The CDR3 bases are TGCGCCAGCAGCTTGTCTTCGGGAACCTACAATGAGCAGTTCTTC. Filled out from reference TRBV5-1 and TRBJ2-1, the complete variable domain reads KAGVTQTPRYLIKTRGQQVTLSCSPISGHRSVSWYQQTPGQGLQFLFEYFSETQRNKGNFPGRFSGRQFSNSRSEMNVSTLELGDSALYLCASSLSSGTYNEQFFGPGTRLTVL.

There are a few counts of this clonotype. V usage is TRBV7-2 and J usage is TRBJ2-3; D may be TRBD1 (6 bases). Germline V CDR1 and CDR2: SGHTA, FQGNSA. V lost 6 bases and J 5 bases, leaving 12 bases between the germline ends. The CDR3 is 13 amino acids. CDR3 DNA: TGTGCCAGCAGTTCGGACAGAGAAGATACGCAGTATTTT. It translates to CASSSDREDTQYF.

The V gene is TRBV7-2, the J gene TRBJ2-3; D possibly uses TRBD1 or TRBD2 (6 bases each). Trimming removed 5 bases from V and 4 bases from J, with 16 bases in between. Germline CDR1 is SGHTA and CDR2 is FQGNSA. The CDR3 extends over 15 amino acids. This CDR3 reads CASSVGGGGADTQYF. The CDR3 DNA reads TGTGCCAGCAGCGTGGGAGGAGGGGGAGCAGATACGCAGTATTTT.

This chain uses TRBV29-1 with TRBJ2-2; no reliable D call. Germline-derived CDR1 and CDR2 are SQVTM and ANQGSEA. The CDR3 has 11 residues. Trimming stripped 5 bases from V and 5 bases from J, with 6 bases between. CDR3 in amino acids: CSVFDTGELFF. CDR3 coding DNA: TGCAGCGTTTTTGATACCGGGGAGCTGTTTTTT.

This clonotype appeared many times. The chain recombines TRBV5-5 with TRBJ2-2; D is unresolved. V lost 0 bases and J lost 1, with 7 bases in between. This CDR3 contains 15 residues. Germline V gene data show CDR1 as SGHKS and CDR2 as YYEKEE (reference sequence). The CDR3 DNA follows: TGTGCCAGCAGCTTGGACCCCGGGAACACCGGGGAGCTGTTTTTT. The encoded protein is CASSLDPGNTGELFF.

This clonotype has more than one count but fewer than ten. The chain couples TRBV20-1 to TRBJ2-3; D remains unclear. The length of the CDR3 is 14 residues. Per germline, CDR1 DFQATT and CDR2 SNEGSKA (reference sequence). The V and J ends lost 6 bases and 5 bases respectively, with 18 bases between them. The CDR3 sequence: CSADPQGYEDTQYF. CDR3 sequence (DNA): TGCAGTGCAGACCCCCAAGGGTACGAAGATACGCAGTATTTT.

CDR3: CASSVDSRNTIYF. DNA for the CDR3: TGTGCCAGCAGCGTTGACAGCCGAAACACCATATATTTT. This sequence joins TRBV9 and TRBJ1-3, with D perhaps matching TRBD1 (5 bases). This CDR3 region has 13 residues. Deletions cut 2 bases from V and 5 bases from J, with 8 bases between. Germline V gene sequence: CDR1 SGDLS, CDR2 YYNGEE. The full variable domain, its missing parts supplied by reference TRBV9 and TRBJ1-3, is DSGVTQTPKHLITATGQRVTLRCSPRSGDLSVYWYQQSLDQGLQFLIQYYNGEERAKGNILERFSAQQFPDLHSELNLSSLELGDSALYFCASSVDSRNTIYFGEGSWLTVV.

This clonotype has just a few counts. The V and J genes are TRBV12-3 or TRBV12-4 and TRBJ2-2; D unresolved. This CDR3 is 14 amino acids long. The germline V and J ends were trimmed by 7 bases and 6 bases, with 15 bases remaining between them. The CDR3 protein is CASTPLFGAGELFF. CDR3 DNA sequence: TGTGCCAGCACCCCTCTTTTTGGTGCCGGGGAGCTGTTTTTT.

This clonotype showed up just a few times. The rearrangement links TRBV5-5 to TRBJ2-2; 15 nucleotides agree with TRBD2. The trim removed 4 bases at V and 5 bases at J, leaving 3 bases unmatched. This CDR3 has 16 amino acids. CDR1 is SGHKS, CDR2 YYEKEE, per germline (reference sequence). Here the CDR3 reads CASSRTSGRETGELFF. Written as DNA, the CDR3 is TGTGCCAGCAGCAGGACTAGCGGGAGGGAGACCGGGGAGCTGTTTTTT.

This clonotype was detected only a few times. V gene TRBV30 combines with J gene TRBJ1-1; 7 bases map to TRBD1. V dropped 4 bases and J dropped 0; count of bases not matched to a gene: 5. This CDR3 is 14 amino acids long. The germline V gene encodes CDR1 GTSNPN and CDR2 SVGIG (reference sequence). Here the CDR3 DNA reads TGTGCCTGGAAGACAGGGTGGATGAACACTGAAGCTTTCTTT. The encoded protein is CAWKTGWMNTEAFF.

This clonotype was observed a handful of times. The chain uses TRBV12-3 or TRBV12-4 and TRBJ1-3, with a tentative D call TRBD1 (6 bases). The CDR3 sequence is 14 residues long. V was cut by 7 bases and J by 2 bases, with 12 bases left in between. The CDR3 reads CASTLRTAGNTIYF. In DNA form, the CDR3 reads TGTGCCAGCACCCTTAGGACAGCTGGAAACACCATATATTTT.

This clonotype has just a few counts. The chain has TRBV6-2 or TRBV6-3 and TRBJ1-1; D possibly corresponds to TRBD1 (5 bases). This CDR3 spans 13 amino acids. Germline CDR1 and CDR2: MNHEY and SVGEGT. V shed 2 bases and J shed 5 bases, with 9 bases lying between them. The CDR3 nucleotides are TGTGCCAGCAGTTACCAGAGGGGAACTGAAGCTTTCTTT. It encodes CASSYQRGTEAFF.

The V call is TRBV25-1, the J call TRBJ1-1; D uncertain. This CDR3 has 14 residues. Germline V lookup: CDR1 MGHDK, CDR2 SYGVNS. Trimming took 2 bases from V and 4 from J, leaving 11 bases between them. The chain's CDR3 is CASSELGIGTEAFF. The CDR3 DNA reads TGTGCCAGCAGTGAACTGGGCATTGGCACTGAAGCTTTCTTT.

Written as DNA, the CDR3 is TGTGCCAGCAGCCAAGGGCCGGAGTCAGAGACCCAGTACTTC. It specifies CASSQGPESETQYF. This chain links TRBV4-2 with TRBJ2-5; D is undetermined. Germline lookup yields CDR1 LGHNA and CDR2 YNFKEQ. The CDR3 extends over 14 amino acids. V shed 1 base and J shed 4 bases, with 10 bases lying between them.

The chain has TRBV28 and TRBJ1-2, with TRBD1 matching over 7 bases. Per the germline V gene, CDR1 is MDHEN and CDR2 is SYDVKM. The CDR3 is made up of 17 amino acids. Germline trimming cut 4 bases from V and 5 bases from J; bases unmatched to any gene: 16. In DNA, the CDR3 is TGTGCCAGCAGTTCGAGGGGGCGCAGGGTGATAGCGTATGGCTACACCTTC. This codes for CASSSRGRRVIAYGYTF.

CDR3 residues: CASTPEAHNEQFF. The CDR3 bases are TGTGCCAGCACCCCAGAGGCCCACAATGAGCAGTTCTTC. The gene calls are TRBV3-1 and TRBJ2-1; D gene uncertain. CDR1 is LGHDT and CDR2 is YNNKEL in the germline V gene (reference sequence). The length of the CDR3 is 13 residues. V was pared by 7 bases and J by 5 bases, with 12 bases between.

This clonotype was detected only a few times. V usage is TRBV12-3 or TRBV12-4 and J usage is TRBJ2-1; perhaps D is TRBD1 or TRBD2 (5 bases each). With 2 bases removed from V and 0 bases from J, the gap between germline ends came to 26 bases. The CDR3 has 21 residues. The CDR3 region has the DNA TGTGCCAGCAGTTTAAGGCTCGCAGGGTTTCGTGACTACTTCTCCTACAATGAGCAGTTCTTC. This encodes CASSLRLAGFRDYFSYNEQFF.

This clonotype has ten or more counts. The CDR3 nucleotides read TGTGCCAGCAGCTTACTAGCGGGAGCCTCCTACAATGAGCAGTTCTTC. Translated, it gives CASSLLAGASYNEQFF. This sequence joins TRBV7-3 and TRBJ2-1; 10 bases are a match to TRBD2. Unmatched junction bases numbered 1, after V lost 2 bases and J lost 0 bases. The CDR3 sequence is 16 residues long. Germline V CDR1 and CDR2: SGHTA, FQGTGA.

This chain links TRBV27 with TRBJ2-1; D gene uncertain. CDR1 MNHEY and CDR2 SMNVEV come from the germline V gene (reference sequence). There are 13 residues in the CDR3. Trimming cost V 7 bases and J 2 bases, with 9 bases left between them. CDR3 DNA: TGTGCCAGCAAGAATCCTCCCTACAATGAGCAGTTCTTC. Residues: CASKNPPYNEQFF.

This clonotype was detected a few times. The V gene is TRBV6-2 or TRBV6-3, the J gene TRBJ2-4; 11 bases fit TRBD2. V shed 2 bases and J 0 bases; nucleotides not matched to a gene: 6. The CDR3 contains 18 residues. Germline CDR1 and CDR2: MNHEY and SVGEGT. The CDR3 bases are TGTGCCAGCAGTTACCTAGCGGGAGGCATCGAAGCCAAAAACATTCAGTACTTC. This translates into CASSYLAGGIEAKNIQYF.

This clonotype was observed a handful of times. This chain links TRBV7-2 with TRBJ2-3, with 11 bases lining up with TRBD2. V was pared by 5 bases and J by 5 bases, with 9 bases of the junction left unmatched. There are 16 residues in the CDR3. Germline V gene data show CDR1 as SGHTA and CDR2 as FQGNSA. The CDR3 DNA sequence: TGTGCCAGCAGCATTGATAGCGGGAGGGCCGTAGATACGCAGTATTTT. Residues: CASSIDSGRAVDTQYF.

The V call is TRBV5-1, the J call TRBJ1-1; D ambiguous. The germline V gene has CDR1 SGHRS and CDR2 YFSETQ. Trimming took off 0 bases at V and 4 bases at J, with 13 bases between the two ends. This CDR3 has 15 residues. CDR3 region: CASSLGPKPITEAFF. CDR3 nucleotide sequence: TGCGCCAGCAGCTTGGGACCGAAACCAATCACTGAAGCTTTCTTT.

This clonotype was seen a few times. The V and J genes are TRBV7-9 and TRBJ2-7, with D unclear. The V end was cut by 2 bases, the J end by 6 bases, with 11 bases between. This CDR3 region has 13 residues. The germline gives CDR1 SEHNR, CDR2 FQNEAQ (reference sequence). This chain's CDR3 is CASSLSSAIEQYF. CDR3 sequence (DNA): TGTGCCAGCAGCTTAAGTTCGGCAATCGAGCAGTACTTC.

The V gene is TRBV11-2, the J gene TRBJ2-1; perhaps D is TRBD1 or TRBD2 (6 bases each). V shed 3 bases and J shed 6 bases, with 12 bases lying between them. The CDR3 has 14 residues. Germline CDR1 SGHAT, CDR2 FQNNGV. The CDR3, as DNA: TGTGCCAGCAGCTTGGGGGGACACGCCAATGAGCAGTTCTTC. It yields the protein CASSLGGHANEQFF.